Listed below are T cell receptor beta chains from one sample, sequenced in a study of blood T cell repertoires in COVID-19. Libraries were prepared by immunoSEQ multiplex PCR; TCRdb keeps only in-frame clonotypes and omits some of them. The repertoire holds around 280,000 clones, with around 91% as singletons. The sample taken for sequencing was PBMCs or T cells enriched from blood (not recorded which). These receptors were taken from a woman between 18 and 30 years old with acute COVID-19. CDR3s leave out the opening cysteine and the closing phenylalanine or tryptophan. Fields, in order: clone size, V gene, J gene, CDR3 protein. Rows may omit the clone size; those that give it use once, few, many or a size class.

clone size: -; V gene: TRBV27; J gene: TRBJ1-2; CDR3 protein: ASSYRTDRMDGYT
clone size: -; V gene: TRBV5-1; J gene: TRBJ1-5; CDR3 protein: ASSLFPDRADQPQH
clone size: -; V gene: TRBV18; J gene: TRBJ2-1; CDR3 protein: ASSFAGVYNEQF
clone size: -; V gene: TRBV19; J gene: TRBJ2-1; CDR3 protein: ASSLSSYNEQF
clone size: few; V gene: TRBV10-3; J gene: TRBJ2-3; CDR3 protein: AIRSTSGTDTQY
clone size: -; V gene: TRBV27; J gene: TRBJ2-7; CDR3 protein: ASSSTGGTYEQY
clone size: -; V gene: TRBV20-1; J gene: TRBJ2-3; CDR3 protein: SASRDTQY
clone size: -; V gene: TRBV30; J gene: TRBJ2-1; CDR3 protein: AWSGGLAGEVVSYNEQF
clone size: -; V gene: TRBV5-1; J gene: TRBJ1-2; CDR3 protein: ASSLQQGSVYGYT
clone size: -; V gene: TRBV19; J gene: TRBJ1-1; CDR3 protein: ASNRQDIGTEAF
clone size: -; V gene: TRBV9; J gene: TRBJ2-7; CDR3 protein: ASSPNRGLGYEQY
clone size: -; V gene: TRBV15; J gene: TRBJ1-1; CDR3 protein: ATSRDPGTGEVTEAF
clone size: -; V gene: TRBV4-1; J gene: TRBJ1-2; CDR3 protein: ASSQVGQGGGYT
clone size: -; V gene: TRBV18; J gene: TRBJ1-5; CDR3 protein: ASSRQDDQPQH
clone size: -; V gene: TRBV12-3/TRBV12-4; J gene: TRBJ2-4; CDR3 protein: ASRGGSKNIQY
clone size: -; V gene: TRBV7-8; J gene: TRBJ1-1; CDR3 protein: ASSDRQGAGTEAF
clone size: -; V gene: TRBV19; J gene: TRBJ1-5; CDR3 protein: ASSTPSGNQPQH
clone size: -; V gene: TRBV5-4; J gene: TRBJ1-2; CDR3 protein: ASSLVGARVGYT
clone size: once; V gene: TRBV19; J gene: TRBJ1-2; CDR3 protein: ASSIETGEGYT
clone size: -; V gene: TRBV4-2; J gene: TRBJ1-5; CDR3 protein: ASSLVRGNQPQH
clone size: -; V gene: TRBV6-1; J gene: TRBJ2-5; CDR3 protein: ASSEGLAGVETQY
clone size: -; V gene: TRBV6-4; J gene: TRBJ1-1; CDR3 protein: ASSVGGSTEAF
clone size: once; V gene: TRBV4-2; J gene: TRBJ2-7; CDR3 protein: ASSQDQGLAEEWVYEQY
clone size: -; V gene: TRBV11-2; J gene: TRBJ2-6; CDR3 protein: ASSPRRQGFASGANVLT
clone size: -; V gene: TRBV9; J gene: TRBJ2-3; CDR3 protein: ASSVAGGYTDTQY
clone size: -; V gene: TRBV19; J gene: TRBJ2-7; CDR3 protein: ASSIVWGAYEQY
clone size: -; V gene: TRBV18; J gene: TRBJ1-2; CDR3 protein: ASSPYHAGDHNYGYT
clone size: -; V gene: TRBV7-9; J gene: TRBJ1-3; CDR3 protein: ASSRTTGMSGNTIY
clone size: -; V gene: TRBV10-2; J gene: TRBJ1-5; CDR3 protein: ASSDSRTGGSNQPQH
clone size: few; V gene: TRBV7-9; J gene: TRBJ2-7; CDR3 protein: ASSLGPLAGASEQY
clone size: -; V gene: TRBV7-8; J gene: TRBJ2-7; CDR3 protein: ASRGSRVGQAYEQY
clone size: -; V gene: TRBV4-1; J gene: TRBJ1-5; CDR3 protein: ASSQVDTANQPQH